The rows below give T cell receptor beta chains drawn from one sample of a study of blood T cell repertoires in COVID-19. Here immunoSEQ multiplex PCR was the method, and the copy in TCRdb shows in-frame clones only, minus some. The sample yields 240,000 or so clones, approximately 83% seen once. Input material: peripheral blood. The receptors originated from a woman younger than 45 who had recovered from COVID-19. Each CDR3 is given with its conserved first and last residue. The order of the fields is clone size, V gene, CDR3 length, J gene, D gene, CDR3 DNA, CDR3 protein. A D gene is named only where the DNA matches it firmly. Size is omitted from some rows. Given values are once, few, many or a class for expanded clones.

once,TRBV5-4,14,TRBJ2-7,.,TGTGCCAGCAGTCGCGGGCACGTCCCCGACGAGCAGTACTTC,CASSRGHVPDEQYF
few,TRBV19,18,TRBJ2-4,.,TGTGCCAGTAGTATGGGGCGGTCAGCTACGCTAGCCAAAAACATTCAGTACTTC,CASSMGRSATLAKNIQYF
.,TRBV6-4,13,TRBJ2-1,.,TGTGCCAGCAGTGACCAGGGGTTTGGGGAGCAGTTCTTC,CASSDQGFGEQFF
.,TRBV6-6,15,TRBJ1-4,TRBD1,TGTGCCAGCAGTTACTCGACAGGGGGCGAGGAAAAACTGTTTTTT,CASSYSTGGEEKLFF
.,TRBV27,13,TRBJ2-7,.,TGTGCCAGCAGTTTTGGCAGAACCTACGAGCAGTACTTC,CASSFGRTYEQYF
.,TRBV7-3,13,TRBJ1-2,TRBD1,TGTGCCAGCAGCGACCGGGACAGGGCTGGCTACACCTTC,CASSDRDRAGYTF
.,TRBV4-3,11,TRBJ2-1,.,TGCGCCAGCAGCCAAGCGAATGAGCAGTTCTTC,CASSQANEQFF
.,TRBV5-1,16,TRBJ2-5,TRBD2,TGCGCCAGCAGCAGGCTAGCGGGGGCGTCGGAAGAGACCCAGTACTTC,CASSRLAGASEETQYF
.,TRBV6-6,14,TRBJ1-1,.,TGTGCCAGCAGTCGCCTAGTGGTGAACACTGAAGCTTTCTTT,CASSRLVVNTEAFF
.,TRBV27,15,TRBJ2-3,.,TGTGCCAGCAGTTTTGGTTGGGACAAGGGGTTGGGGCAGTATTTT,CASSFGWDKGLGQYF
.,TRBV18,17,TRBJ2-6,TRBD1,TGTGCCAGCTCACGCCTATCAGGGGGTTCTGGGGCCAACGTCCTGACTTTC,CASSRLSGGSGANVLTF
.,TRBV28,14,TRBJ1-2,.,TGTGCCAGCAGCGCCTCCGGACAGAAGATGGGCTACACCTTC,CASSASGQKMGYTF